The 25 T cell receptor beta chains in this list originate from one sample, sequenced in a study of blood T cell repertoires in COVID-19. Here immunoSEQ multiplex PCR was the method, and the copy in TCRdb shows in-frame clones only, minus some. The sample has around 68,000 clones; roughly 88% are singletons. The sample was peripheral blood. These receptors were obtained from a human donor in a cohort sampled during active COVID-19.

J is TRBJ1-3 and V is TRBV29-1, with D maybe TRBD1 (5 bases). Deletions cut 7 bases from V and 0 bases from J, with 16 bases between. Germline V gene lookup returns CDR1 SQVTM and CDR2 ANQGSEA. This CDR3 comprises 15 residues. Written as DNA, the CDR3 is TGCAGCGCCACAGGCCCCAAATCCTCTGGAAACACCATATATTTT. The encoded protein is CSATGPKSSGNTIYF.

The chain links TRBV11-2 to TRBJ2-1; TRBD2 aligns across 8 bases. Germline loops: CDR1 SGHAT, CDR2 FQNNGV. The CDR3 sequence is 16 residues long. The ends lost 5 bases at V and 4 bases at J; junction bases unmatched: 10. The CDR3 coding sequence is TGTGCCAGCAGCCCGGGAACTAGCGGCCGATACAATGAGCAGTTCTTC. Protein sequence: CASSPGTSGRYNEQFF.

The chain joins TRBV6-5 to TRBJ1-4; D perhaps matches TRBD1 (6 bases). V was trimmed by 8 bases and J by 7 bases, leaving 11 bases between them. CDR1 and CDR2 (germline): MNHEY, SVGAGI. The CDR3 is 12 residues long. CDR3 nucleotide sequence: TGTGCCAGCCTGGGGGCTGGTGAAAAACTGTTTTTT. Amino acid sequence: CASLGAGEKLFF.

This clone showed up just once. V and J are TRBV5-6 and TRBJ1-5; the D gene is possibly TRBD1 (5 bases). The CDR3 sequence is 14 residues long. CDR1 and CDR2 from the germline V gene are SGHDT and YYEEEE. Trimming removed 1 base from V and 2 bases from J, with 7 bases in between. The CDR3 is CASSLWGGNQPQHF. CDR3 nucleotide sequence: TGTGCCAGCAGCTTGTGGGGGGGCAATCAGCCCCAGCATTTT.

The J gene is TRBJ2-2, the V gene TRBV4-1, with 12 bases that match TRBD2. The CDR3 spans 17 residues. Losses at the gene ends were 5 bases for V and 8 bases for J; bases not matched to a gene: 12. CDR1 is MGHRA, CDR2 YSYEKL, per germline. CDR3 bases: TGCGCCAGCAGCTTTCCGGGACTAGCGGGTCGGGAGGGGGAGCTGTTTTTT. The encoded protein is CASSFPGLAGREGELFF.

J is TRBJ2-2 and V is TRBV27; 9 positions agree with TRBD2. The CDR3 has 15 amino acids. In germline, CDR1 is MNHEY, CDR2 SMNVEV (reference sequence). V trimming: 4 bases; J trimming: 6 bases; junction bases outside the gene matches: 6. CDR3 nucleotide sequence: TGTGCCAGCAGTTCAGCCGGGACTAGCCCCGGGGAGCTGTTTTTT. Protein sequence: CASSSAGTSPGELFF.

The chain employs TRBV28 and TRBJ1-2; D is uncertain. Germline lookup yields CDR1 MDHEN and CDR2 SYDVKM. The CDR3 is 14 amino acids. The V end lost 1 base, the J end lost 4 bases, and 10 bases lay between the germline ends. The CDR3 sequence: CASSLSPGIYGYTF. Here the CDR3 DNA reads TGTGCCAGCAGTTTATCCCCGGGGATCTATGGCTACACCTTC.

The CDR3 DNA follows: TGCGCCAGCAGCCAAGAACTAGCGGGAGTCGGGAACATTCAGTACTTC. This gives the protein CASSQELAGVGNIQYF. The V gene is TRBV4-3, the J gene TRBJ2-4, with TRBD2 matching over 11 bases. This CDR3 has 16 residues. Germline-derived CDR1 and CDR2 are LGHNA and YSLEER. V lost 0 bases to trimming and J lost 7 bases; unmatched junction nucleotides: 5.

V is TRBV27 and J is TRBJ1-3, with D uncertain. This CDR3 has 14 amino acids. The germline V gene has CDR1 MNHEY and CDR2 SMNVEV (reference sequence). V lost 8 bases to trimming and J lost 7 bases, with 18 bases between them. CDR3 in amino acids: CASFKVGGENTIYF. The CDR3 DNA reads TGTGCCAGCTTCAAGGTCGGTGGAGAGAACACCATATATTTT.

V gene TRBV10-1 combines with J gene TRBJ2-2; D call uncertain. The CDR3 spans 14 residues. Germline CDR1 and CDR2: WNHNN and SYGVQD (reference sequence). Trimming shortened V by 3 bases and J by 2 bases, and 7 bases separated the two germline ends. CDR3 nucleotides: TGCGCCAGCAGTGAAAGGAGAAACACCGGGGAGCTGTTTTTT. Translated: CASSERRNTGELFF.

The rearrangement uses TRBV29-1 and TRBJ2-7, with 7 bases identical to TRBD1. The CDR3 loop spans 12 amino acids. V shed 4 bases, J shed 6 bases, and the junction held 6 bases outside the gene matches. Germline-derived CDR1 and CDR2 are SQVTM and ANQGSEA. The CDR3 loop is CSVGKGATEQYF. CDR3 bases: TGCAGCGTTGGGAAGGGGGCGACCGAGCAGTACTTC.

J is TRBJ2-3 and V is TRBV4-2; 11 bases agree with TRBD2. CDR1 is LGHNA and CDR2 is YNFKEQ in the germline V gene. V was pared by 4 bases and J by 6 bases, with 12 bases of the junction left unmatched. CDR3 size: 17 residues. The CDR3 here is CASSPDSGRAGEDTQYF. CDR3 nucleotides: TGTGCCAGCAGCCCTGATAGCGGGAGGGCCGGGGAGGATACGCAGTATTTT.

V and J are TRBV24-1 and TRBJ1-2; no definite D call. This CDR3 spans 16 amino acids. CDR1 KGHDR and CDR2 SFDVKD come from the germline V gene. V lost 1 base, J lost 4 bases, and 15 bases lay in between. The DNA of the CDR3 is TGTGCCACCAGTGATTTACGTGCGGGGATTTCCTATGGCTACACCTTC. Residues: CATSDLRAGISYGYTF.

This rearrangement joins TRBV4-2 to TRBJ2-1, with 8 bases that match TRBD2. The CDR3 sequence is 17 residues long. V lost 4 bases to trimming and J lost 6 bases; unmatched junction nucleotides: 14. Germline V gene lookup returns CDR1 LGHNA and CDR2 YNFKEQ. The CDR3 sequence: CASSPSAGGSGSNEQFF. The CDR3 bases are TGTGCCAGCAGCCCCTCTGCCGGAGGCAGCGGGAGCAATGAGCAGTTCTTC.

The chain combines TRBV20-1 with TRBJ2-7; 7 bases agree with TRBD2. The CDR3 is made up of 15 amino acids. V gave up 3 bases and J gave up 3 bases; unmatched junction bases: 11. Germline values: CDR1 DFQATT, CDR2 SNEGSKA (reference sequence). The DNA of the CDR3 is TGCAGTGCTAGTAAGGTCCGGCTAGCGGTCTACGAGCAGTACTTC. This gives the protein CSASKVRLAVYEQYF.

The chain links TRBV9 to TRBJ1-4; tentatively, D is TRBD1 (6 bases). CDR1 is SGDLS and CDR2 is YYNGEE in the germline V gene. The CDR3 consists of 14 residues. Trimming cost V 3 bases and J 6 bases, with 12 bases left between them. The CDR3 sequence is CASSDGQGYEKLFF. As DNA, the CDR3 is TGTGCCAGCAGCGATGGGCAGGGGTATGAAAAACTGTTTTTT.

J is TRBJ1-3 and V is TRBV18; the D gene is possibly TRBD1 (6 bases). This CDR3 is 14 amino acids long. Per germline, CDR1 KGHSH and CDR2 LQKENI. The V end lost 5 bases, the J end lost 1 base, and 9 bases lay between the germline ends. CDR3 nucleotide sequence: TGTGCCAGCTCAGCCGGACAGTCTGGAAACACCATATATTTT. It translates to CASSAGQSGNTIYF.

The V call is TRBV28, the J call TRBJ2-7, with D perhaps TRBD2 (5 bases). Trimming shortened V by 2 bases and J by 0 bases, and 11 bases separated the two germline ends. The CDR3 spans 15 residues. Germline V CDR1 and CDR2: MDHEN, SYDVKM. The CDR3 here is CASSLTGLLSYEQYF. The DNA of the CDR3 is TGTGCCAGCAGTTTAACGGGATTGCTCTCCTACGAGCAGTACTTC.

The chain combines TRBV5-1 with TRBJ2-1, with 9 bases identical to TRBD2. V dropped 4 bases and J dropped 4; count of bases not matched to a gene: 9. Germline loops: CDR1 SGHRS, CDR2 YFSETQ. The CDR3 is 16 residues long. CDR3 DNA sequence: TGCGCCAGCAGCCCCGGAGCTAGCGGGGATTACAATGAGCAGTTCTTC. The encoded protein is CASSPGASGDYNEQFF.

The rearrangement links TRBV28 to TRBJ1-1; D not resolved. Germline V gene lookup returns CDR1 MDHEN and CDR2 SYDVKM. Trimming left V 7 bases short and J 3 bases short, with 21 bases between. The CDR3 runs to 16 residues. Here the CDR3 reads CASISGGAGLDTEAFF. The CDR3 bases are TGTGCCAGCATTTCTGGCGGTGCGGGTTTGGACACTGAAGCTTTCTTT.

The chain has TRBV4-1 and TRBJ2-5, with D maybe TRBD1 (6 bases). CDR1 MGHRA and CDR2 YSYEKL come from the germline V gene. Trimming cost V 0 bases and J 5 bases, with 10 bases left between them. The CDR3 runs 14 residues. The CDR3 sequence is CASSQEQGRETQYF. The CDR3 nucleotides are TGCGCCAGCAGCCAAGAGCAGGGGCGGGAGACCCAGTACTTC.

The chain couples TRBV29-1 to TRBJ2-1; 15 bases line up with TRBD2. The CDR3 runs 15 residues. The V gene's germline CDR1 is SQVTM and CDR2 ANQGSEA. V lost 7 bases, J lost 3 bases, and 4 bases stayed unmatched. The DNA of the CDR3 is TGCAGCGGGTCGGGACTAGCGGGGGGCTACAATGAGCAGTTCTTC. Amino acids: CSGSGLAGGYNEQFF.

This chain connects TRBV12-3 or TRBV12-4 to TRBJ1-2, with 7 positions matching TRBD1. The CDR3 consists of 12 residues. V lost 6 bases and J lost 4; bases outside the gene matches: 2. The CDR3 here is CASSRDSYGYTF. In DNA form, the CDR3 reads TGTGCCAGCAGCCGGGACAGCTATGGCTACACCTTC.

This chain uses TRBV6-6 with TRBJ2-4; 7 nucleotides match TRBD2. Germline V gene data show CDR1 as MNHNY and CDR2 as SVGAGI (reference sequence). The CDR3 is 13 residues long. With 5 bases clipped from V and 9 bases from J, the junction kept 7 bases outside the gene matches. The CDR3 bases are TGTGCCAGCAGTCCCCGGACTAGGCCCATTCAGTACTTC. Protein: CASSPRTRPIQYF.

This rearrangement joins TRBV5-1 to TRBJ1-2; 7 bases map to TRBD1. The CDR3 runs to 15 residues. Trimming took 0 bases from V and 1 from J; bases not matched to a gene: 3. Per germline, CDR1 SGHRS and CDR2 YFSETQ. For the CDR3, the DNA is TGCGCCAGCAGCTTGGGGGCAGGGGGTAACTATGGCTACACCTTC. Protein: CASSLGAGGNYGYTF.